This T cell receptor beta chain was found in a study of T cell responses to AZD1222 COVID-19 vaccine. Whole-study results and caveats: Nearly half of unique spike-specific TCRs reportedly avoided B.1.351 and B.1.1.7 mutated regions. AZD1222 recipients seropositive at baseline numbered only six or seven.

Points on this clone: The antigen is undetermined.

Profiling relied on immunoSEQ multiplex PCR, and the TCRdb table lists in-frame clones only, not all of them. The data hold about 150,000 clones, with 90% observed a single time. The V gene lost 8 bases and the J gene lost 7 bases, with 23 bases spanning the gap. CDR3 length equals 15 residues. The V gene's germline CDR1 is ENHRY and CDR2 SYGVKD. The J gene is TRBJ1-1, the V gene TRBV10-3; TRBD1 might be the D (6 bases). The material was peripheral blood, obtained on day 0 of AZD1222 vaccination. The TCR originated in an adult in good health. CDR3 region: CAISQKAGGPVEAFF. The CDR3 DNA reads TGTGCCATCTCCCAGAAAGCGGGGGGGCCGGTTGAAGCTTTCTTT.